The 26 T cell receptor beta chains below all came from one sample that was sequenced in a study of early T cells in non-severe SARS-CoV-2 infection (dated by TCRdb to about 2021). The library was obtained by 5' RACE. The sequencer was a NextSeq 500. Starting from the raw public reads, TCRdb applied fastp trimming at Q25, assembled clones with MiXCR and retained in-frame beta chains. Rows matching on CDR3 protein sequence are summarized as one entry with the most common DNA and genes. A total of around 60,000 distinct CDR3 sequences appear in this sample, roughly 13% of them only once. The ten most abundant clones make up approximately 10% of the sample. What was sequenced was whole blood. These receptor sequences come from an adult who was a healthcare worker with PCR-confirmed SARS-CoV-2 infection or an uninfected control (not recorded which).

This clonotype was detected ten times or more. The chain links TRBV10-2 to TRBJ2-4, with D perhaps matching TRBD1 (6 bases). This CDR3 comprises 16 residues. The V gene lost 5 bases and the J gene lost 0 bases, with 14 bases spanning the gap. Germline V gives CDR1 WSHSY, CDR2 SAAADI. The CDR3 here is CASSNPGQQAKNIQYF. CDR3 bases: TGCGCCAGCAGTAATCCGGGACAACAAGCCAAAAACATTCAGTACTTC.

This clonotype was seen many times. The V gene is TRBV7-6, the J gene TRBJ1-5; D not certain. Germline lookup yields CDR1 SGHVS and CDR2 FNYEAQ. The V gene lost 1 base and the J gene lost 7 bases, with 8 bases spanning the gap. This CDR3 contains 13 residues. CDR3 loop: CASSLGEQQPQHF. The CDR3, as DNA: TGTGCCAGCAGCTTAGGGGAGCAGCAGCCCCAGCATTTT.

This clonotype was recorded at least ten times. The chain carries TRBV20-1 and TRBJ2-6, with 7 bases that match TRBD1. Germline lookup yields CDR1 DFQATT and CDR2 SNEGSKA (reference sequence). V dropped 3 bases and J dropped 1; count of bases not matched to a gene: 9. This CDR3 spans 17 amino acids. CDR3 sequence: CSARPWDSASGANVLTF. In DNA, the CDR3 is TGCAGTGCTAGGCCCTGGGACAGCGCATCTGGGGCCAACGTCCTGACTTTC.

The gene calls are TRBV6-6 and TRBJ2-7; 8 positions agree with TRBD2. The length of the CDR3 is 13 residues. Germline lookup yields CDR1 MNHNY and CDR2 SVGAGI (reference sequence). The V and J ends lost 7 bases and 6 bases, in that order; junction bases with no gene match: 8. The CDR3 here is CASIGGEGAEQYF. The CDR3 region has the DNA TGTGCCAGCATCGGGGGGGAAGGGGCCGAGCAGTACTTC.

This clonotype occurred a few times. The chain recombines TRBV29-1 with TRBJ1-1; possibly TRBD1 for D (5 bases). This CDR3 spans 16 amino acids. CDR1 and CDR2 from the germline V gene are SQVTM and ANQGSEA. V was pared by 4 bases and J by 0 bases, with 18 bases between. The CDR3, as DNA: TGCAGCGTTGCGGGCCAGGGAAGGATCATGAACACTGAAGCTTTCTTT. The encoded protein is CSVAGQGRIMNTEAFF. Using reference TRBV29-1 and TRBJ1-1 for the parts outside the CDR3, the full variable domain is SAVISQKPSRDICQRGTSLTIQCQVDSQVTMMFWYRQQPGQSLTLIATANQGSEATYESGFVIDKFPISRPNLTFSTLTVSNMSPEDSSIYLCSVAGQGRIMNTEAFFGQGTRLTVV.

The chain employs TRBV7-6 and TRBJ2-1, with TRBD2 identical over 7 bases. Germline V gives CDR1 SGHVS, CDR2 FNYEAQ. This CDR3 has 15 residues. With 5 bases clipped from V and 4 bases from J, the junction kept 8 bases outside the gene matches. The CDR3 protein is CASSSSSGFYNEQFF. The DNA for the CDR3 is TGTGCCAGCAGCAGCTCTAGCGGATTTTACAATGAGCAGTTCTTC.

This clonotype was observed a handful of times. V gene TRBV18 combines with J gene TRBJ1-2, with D possibly matching TRBD1 (5 bases). Trimming removed 2 bases at V and 8 bases at J, with 18 bases between. The CDR3 consists of 15 residues. CDR1 KGHSH and CDR2 LQKENI come from the germline V gene. As DNA, the CDR3 is TGTGCCAGCTCACCAGAAGACAGCCGGCTACGCGGCTACACCTTC. Translation: CASSPEDSRLRGYTF.

V gene TRBV7-3 combines with J gene TRBJ2-7; D not resolved. This CDR3 has 13 amino acids. CDR1 SGHTA and CDR2 FQGTGA come from the germline V gene. V was pared by 4 bases and J by 3 bases, with 10 bases between. CDR3 loop: CASSSGPGYEQYF. The CDR3, as DNA: TGTGCCAGCAGCTCAGGACCTGGCTACGAGCAGTACTTC.

This clonotype was seen ten or more times. The CDR3 nucleotides read TGTGCCAGCAGCTTAAGACAGGTGACCTACGAGCAGTACTTC. It translates to CASSLRQVTYEQYF. V gene TRBV13 combines with J gene TRBJ2-7, with D possibly being TRBD1 (6 bases). The CDR3 has 14 amino acids. The germline V gene encodes CDR1 PRHDT and CDR2 FYEKMQ (reference sequence). V was cut by 2 bases and J by 2 bases, with 10 bases left in between.

There are a few counts of this clonotype. The rearrangement links TRBV5-1 to TRBJ2-1; 16 nucleotides align to TRBD2. V dropped 4 bases and J dropped 6; count of bases not matched to a gene: 7. From germline, CDR1 is SGHRS and CDR2 YFSETQ. The CDR3 is 17 residues long. The CDR3: CASSRGTSGGASNEQFF. CDR3 bases: TGCGCCAGCAGCCGAGGGACTAGCGGGGGGGCAAGCAATGAGCAGTTCTTC. The whole variable domain, remainder taken from reference TRBV5-1 and TRBJ2-1, is KAGVTQTPRYLIKTRGQQVTLSCSPISGHRSVSWYQQTPGQGLQFLFEYFSETQRNKGNFPGRFSGRQFSNSRSEMNVSTLELGDSALYLCASSRGTSGGASNEQFFGPGTRLTVL.

A few counts support this clonotype. V gene TRBV2 combines with J gene TRBJ1-1; D gene unclear. Germline lookup yields CDR1 SNHLY and CDR2 FYNNEI. Trimming took 3 bases from V and 6 from J, leaving 11 bases between them. The CDR3 totals 13 residues. The CDR3 is CASSDVEVSEAFF. For the CDR3, the DNA is TGTGCCAGCAGTGATGTGGAAGTGTCTGAAGCTTTCTTT.

This sequence joins TRBV6-5 and TRBJ2-3; a possible D gene is TRBD2 (6 bases). V lost 7 bases, J lost 0 bases, and 8 bases lay in between. In germline, CDR1 is MNHEY, CDR2 SVGAGI. This CDR3 comprises 13 residues. The CDR3 is CASKRESTDTQYF. The CDR3 region has the DNA TGTGCCAGCAAACGGGAGAGCACAGATACGCAGTATTTT.

Turning to this clonotype: With a much larger clone just one base away, this may be a read error. The chain carries TRBV5-6 and TRBJ2-2, with TRBD1 as a possible D gene (6 bases). CDR1 and CDR2 from the germline V gene are SGHDT and YYEEEE. This CDR3 has 13 residues. The ends were cut back, 5 bases at V and 7 bases at J, with 12 bases in the middle. The CDR3 sequence: CASRMQGRGELFF. In DNA, the CDR3 is TGTGCCAGCAGAATGCAGGGGCGCGGGGAGCTGTTTTTT.

This clonotype was seen many times. The chain couples TRBV23-1 to TRBJ1-1; D perhaps matches TRBD1 (5 bases). TRBV23-1 is designated an ORF whose function remains uncertain. CDR3 length: 11 residues. The V end was cut by 5 bases, the J end by 9 bases, with 10 bases between. CDR3 region: CASSSWGQAFF. CDR3 in DNA: TGCGCCAGCAGTTCTTGGGGCCAAGCTTTCTTT.

This clonotype was counted only a few times. V gene TRBV19 combines with J gene TRBJ1-5, with D possibly TRBD1 on 5 matching bases. V was pared by 6 bases and J by 5 bases, with 14 bases between. Looked up from germline, CDR1 is LNHDA and CDR2 is SQIVND (reference sequence). The CDR3 is made up of 14 amino acids. DNA for the CDR3: TGTGCCAGTAGCCCACCCGGGGGTCATCAGCCCCAGCATTTT. It specifies CASSPPGGHQPQHF.

The sample holds many counts of this clonotype. The rearrangement links TRBV11-3 to TRBJ1-5; no firm D call. There are 13 residues in the CDR3. V was pared by 2 bases and J by 8 bases, with 10 bases between. The germline V gene has CDR1 SGHNT and CDR2 YENEEA. The CDR3 loop reads CASSLNYREPQHF. For the CDR3, the DNA is TGTGCCAGCAGCTTAAACTATCGGGAGCCCCAGCATTTT.

The chain recombines TRBV6-2 or TRBV6-3 with TRBJ2-7, with a possible D match to TRBD2 (6 bases). CDR3 length: 14 amino acids. CDR1 and CDR2 from the germline V gene are MNHEY and SVGEGT. V was pared by 2 bases and J by 5 bases, with 13 bases between. The CDR3 DNA follows: TGTGCCAGCAGTTACGGAGGGAGTGGAAACGAGCAGTACTTC. The encoded protein is CASSYGGSGNEQYF.

In its sample, this clonotype was seen a few times. V usage is TRBV19 and J usage is TRBJ2-1, with D perhaps TRBD1 or TRBD2 (6 bases each). Germline assignment: CDR1 LNHDA and CDR2 SQIVND (reference sequence). V lost 0 bases and J lost 10, with 7 bases in between. There are 12 residues in the CDR3. CDR3 loop: CASSIDGGEQFF. The CDR3, as DNA: TGTGCCAGTAGTATAGACGGGGGCGAGCAGTTCTTC.

Many counts were recorded for this clonotype. This chain uses TRBV6-2 or TRBV6-3 with TRBJ2-7, with unresolved D. This CDR3 has 13 amino acids. Trimming stripped 0 bases from V and 2 bases from J, with 5 bases between. Germline V gene lookup returns CDR1 MNHEY and CDR2 SVGEGT. CDR3 in amino acids: CASSYSRAYEQYF. The CDR3 nucleotides are TGTGCCAGCAGTTACTCTCGAGCCTACGAGCAGTACTTC.

The table lists this clonotype with many counts. The CDR3 loop is CASSLGGASANTEAFF. The CDR3 nucleotides read TGTGCCAGCAGCTTAGGGGGGGCCTCGGCGAACACTGAAGCTTTCTTT. The chain has TRBV7-3 and TRBJ1-1; TRBD1 might be the D (6 bases). Trimming removed 2 bases from V and 1 base from J, with 14 bases in between. Per germline, CDR1 SGHTA and CDR2 FQGTGA. CDR3 length: 16 residues. The complete variable domain, with remaining parts taken from reference TRBV7-3 and TRBJ1-1, reads GAGVSQTPSNKVTEKGKYVELRCDPISGHTALYWYRQSLGQGPEFLIYFQGTGAADDSGLPNDRFFAVRPEGSVSTLKIQRTERGDSAVYLCASSLGGASANTEAFFGQGTRLTVV.

This clonotype was detected a few times. The V gene is TRBV7-6, the J gene TRBJ2-7; 9 bases align to TRBD1. The ends lost 0 bases at V and 3 bases at J; junction bases unmatched: 3. Germline CDR1 is SGHVS and CDR2 is FNYEAQ. This CDR3 has 15 amino acids. The CDR3 is CASSLAGTGNYEQYF. CDR3 coding DNA: TGTGCCAGCAGCTTAGCGGGGACAGGGAACTACGAGCAGTACTTC.

This clonotype was seen more than once but under ten times. This chain connects TRBV3-1 to TRBJ2-1; D call uncertain. V was clipped by 4 bases and J by 4 bases, with 14 bases between them. Germline loops: CDR1 LGHDT, CDR2 YNNKEL (reference sequence). CDR3 length equals 15 residues. The DNA for the CDR3 is TGTGCCAGCAGCCCTCCCGGCCCATCTTACAATGAGCAGTTCTTC. Translating it yields CASSPPGPSYNEQFF.

The rearrangement joins TRBV4-2 to TRBJ2-3, with 16 bases lining up with TRBD2. J gave up 2 bases and V 4 bases, and 3 bases lay outside the gene matches. The CDR3 has 17 amino acids. CDR1 LGHNA and CDR2 YNFKEQ come from the germline V gene. CDR3 amino acids: CASSPGLAGGLTDTQYF. The CDR3 DNA reads TGTGCCAGCAGCCCGGGACTAGCGGGGGGGCTCACAGATACGCAGTATTTT.

A few counts support this clonotype. This chain links TRBV20-1 with TRBJ1-3; no clear D. Deletions cut 7 bases from V and 3 bases from J, with 13 bases between. The germline V gene encodes CDR1 DFQATT and CDR2 SNEGSKA (reference sequence). The CDR3 spans 13 residues. The CDR3 region is CSVRGGVGNTIYF. The CDR3 DNA follows: TGCAGTGTCCGGGGAGGCGTTGGAAACACCATATATTTT.

In its sample, this clonotype was seen many times. The chain uses TRBV5-1 and TRBJ2-1, with 10 bases matching TRBD2. CDR3 size: 14 residues. The V gene's germline CDR1 is SGHRS and CDR2 YFSETQ. J was trimmed by 8 bases and V by 9 bases; bases with no gene match: 11. The CDR3 nucleotides are TGCGCCACTAGAGCGGGAGGGCCTTTTGATGAGCAGTTCTTC. Its translation is CATRAGGPFDEQFF.

This clonotype came up a few times. The chain links TRBV20-1 to TRBJ2-3; D possibly corresponds to TRBD1 (6 bases). The CDR3 is made up of 13 amino acids. The V gene's germline CDR1 is DFQATT and CDR2 SNEGSKA (reference sequence). CDR3 in amino acids: CRPGRQGTDTQYF. CDR3 in DNA: TGCAGGCCTGGGAGACAGGGCACAGATACGCAGTATTTT.